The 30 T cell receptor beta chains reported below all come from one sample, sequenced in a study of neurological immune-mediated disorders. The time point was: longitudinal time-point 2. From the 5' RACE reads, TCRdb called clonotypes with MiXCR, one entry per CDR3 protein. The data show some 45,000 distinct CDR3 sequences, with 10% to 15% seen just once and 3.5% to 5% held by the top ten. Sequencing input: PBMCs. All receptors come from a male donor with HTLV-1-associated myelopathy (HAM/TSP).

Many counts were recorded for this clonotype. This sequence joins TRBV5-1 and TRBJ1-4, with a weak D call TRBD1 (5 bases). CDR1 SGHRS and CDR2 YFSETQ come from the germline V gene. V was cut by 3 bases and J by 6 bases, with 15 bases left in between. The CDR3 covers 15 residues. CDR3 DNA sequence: TGCGCCAGCAGCTGGGACGGCAGGGCGGATGAAAAACTGTTTTTT. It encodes CASSWDGRADEKLFF.

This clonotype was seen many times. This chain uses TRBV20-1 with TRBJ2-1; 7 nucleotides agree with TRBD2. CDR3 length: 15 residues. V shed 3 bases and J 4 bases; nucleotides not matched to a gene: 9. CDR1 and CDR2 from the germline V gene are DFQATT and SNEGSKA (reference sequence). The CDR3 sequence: CSARVAGLVYNEQFF. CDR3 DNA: TGCAGTGCTAGGGTCGCAGGACTAGTTTACAATGAGCAGTTCTTC.

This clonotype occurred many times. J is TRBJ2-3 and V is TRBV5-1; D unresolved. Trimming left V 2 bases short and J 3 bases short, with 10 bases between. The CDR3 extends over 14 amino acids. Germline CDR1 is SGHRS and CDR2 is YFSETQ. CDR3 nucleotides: TGCGCCAGCAGCTTAGGGCCTGGAACAGATACGCAGTATTTT. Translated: CASSLGPGTDTQYF.

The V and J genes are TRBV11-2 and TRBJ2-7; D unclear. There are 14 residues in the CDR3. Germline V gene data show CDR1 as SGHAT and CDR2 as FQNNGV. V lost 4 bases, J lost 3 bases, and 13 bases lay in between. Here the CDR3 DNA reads TGTGCCAGCAGCTCCAGTCGAGGCCGCTACGAGCAGTACTTC. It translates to CASSSSRGRYEQYF.

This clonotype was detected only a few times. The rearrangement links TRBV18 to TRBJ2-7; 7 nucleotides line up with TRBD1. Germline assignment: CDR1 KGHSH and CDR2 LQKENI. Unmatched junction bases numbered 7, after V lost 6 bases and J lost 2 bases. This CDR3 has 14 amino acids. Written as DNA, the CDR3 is TGTGCCAGCTCCCCGGGGACAGTCACCTACGAGCAGTACTTC. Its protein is CASSPGTVTYEQYF.

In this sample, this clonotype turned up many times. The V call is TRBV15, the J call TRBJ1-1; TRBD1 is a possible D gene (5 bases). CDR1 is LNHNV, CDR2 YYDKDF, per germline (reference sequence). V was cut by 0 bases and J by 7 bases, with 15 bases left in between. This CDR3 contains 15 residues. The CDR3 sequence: CATSRDRVGGIEAFF. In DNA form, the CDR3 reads TGTGCCACCAGCAGAGATCGTGTTGGGGGTATTGAAGCTTTCTTT.

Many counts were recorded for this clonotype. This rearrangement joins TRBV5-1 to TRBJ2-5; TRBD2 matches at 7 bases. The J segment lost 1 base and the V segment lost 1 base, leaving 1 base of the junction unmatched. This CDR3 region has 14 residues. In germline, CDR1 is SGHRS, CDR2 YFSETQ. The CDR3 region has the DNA TGCGCCAGCAGCTTGTGGGGGGGCCAAGAGACCCAGTACTTC. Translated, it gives CASSLWGGQETQYF.

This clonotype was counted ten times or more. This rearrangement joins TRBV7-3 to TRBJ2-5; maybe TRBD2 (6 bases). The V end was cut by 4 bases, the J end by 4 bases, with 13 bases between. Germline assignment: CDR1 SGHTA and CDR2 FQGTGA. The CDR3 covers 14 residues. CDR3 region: CASSSGTVRETQYF. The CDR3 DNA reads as TGTGCCAGCAGCTCGGGGACTGTAAGAGAGACCCAGTACTTC.

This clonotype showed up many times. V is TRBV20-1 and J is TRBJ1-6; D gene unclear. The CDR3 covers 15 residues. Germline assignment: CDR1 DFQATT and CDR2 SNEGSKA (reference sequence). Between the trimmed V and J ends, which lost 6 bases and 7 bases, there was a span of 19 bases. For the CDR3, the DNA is TGCAGTGCCCCGCGCAATCCGGTCGGCAATTCACCCCTCCACTTT. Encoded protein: CSAPRNPVGNSPLHF.

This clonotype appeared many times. CDR3 sequence (DNA): TGTGCCAGCAGCAAGAGGACTAGCGGGGGGTTAAGCATTCAGTACTTC. Its translation is CASSKRTSGGLSIQYF. The gene calls are TRBV3-1 and TRBJ2-4, with TRBD2 matching 14 bases. The V gene's germline CDR1 is LGHDT and CDR2 YNNKEL (reference sequence). V shed 5 bases, J shed 9 bases, and the junction held 9 bases outside the gene matches. The CDR3 runs to 16 residues.

The CDR3 protein is CASSPPVDRSEAFF. The CDR3 region has the DNA TGTGCCAGCTCACCACCAGTTGACAGGTCTGAAGCTTTCTTT. The genes are TRBV18 and TRBJ1-1, with D tentatively TRBD1 (6 bases). CDR1 is KGHSH and CDR2 is LQKENI in the germline V gene. The CDR3 runs 14 residues. V was cut by 0 bases and J by 6 bases, with 11 bases left in between.

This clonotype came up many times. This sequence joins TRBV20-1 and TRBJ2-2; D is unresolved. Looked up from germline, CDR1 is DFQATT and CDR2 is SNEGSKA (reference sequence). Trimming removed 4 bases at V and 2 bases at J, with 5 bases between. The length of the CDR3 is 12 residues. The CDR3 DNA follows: TGCAGTGCTATCAGTAACACCGGGGAGCTGTTTTTT. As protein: CSAISNTGELFF.

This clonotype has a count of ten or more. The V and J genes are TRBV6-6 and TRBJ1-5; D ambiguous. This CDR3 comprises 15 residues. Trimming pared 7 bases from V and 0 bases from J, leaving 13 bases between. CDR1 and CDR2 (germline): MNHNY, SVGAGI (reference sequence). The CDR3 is CASTRHSDSNQPQHF. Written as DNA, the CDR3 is TGTGCCAGCACCAGACACTCAGATAGCAATCAGCCCCAGCATTTT.

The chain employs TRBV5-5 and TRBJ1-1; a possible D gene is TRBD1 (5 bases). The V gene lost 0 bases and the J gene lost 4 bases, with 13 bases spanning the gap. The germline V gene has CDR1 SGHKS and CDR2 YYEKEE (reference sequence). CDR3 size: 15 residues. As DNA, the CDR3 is TGTGCCAGCAGCTTGGTGACCGATGGGGGCACTGAAGCTTTCTTT. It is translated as CASSLVTDGGTEAFF.

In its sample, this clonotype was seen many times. This chain's CDR3 is CASSYQTYNEQFF. The CDR3 DNA sequence: TGTGCCAGCAGTTACCAGACCTACAATGAGCAGTTCTTC. This rearrangement joins TRBV6-6 to TRBJ2-1; D remains ambiguous. Trimming took off 2 bases at V and 2 bases at J, with 4 bases between the two ends. The germline V gene encodes CDR1 MNHNY and CDR2 SVGAGI (reference sequence). CDR3 length: 13 amino acids.

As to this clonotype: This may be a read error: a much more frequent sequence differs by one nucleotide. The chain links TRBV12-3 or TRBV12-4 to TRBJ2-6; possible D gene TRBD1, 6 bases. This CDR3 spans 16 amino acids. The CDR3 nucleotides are TGTGCCAGCAGTCCCCTACAGGGCTCTGGGGCCGACGTCCTGACTTTC. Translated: CASSPLQGSGADVLTF.

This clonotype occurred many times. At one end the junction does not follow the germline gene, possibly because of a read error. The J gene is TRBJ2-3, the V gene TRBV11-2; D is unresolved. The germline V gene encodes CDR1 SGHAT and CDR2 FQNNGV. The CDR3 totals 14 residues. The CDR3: CASSLDGAKDTQYF. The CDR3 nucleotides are TGTGCCAGCAGCCTAGACGGCGCGAAAGATACGCAGTATTTT.

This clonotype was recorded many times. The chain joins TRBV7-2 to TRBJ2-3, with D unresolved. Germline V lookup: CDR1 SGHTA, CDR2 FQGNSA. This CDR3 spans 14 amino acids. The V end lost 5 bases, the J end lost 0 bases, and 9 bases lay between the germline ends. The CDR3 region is CASSPMASTDTQYF. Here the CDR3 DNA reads TGTGCCAGCAGCCCTATGGCAAGCACAGATACGCAGTATTTT.

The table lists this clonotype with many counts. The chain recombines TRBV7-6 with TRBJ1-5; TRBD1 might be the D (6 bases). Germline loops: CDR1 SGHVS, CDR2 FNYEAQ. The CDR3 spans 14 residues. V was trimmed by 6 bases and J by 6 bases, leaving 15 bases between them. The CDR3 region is CASSRTGIGQPQHF. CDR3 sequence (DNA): TGTGCCAGCAGTAGAACAGGGATAGGTCAGCCCCAGCATTTT.

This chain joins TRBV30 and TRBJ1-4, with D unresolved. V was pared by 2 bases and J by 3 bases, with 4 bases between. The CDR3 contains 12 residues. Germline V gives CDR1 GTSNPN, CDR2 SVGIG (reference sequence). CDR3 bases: TGTGCCTGGAGTATCCCTAATGAAAAACTGTTTTTT. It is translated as CAWSIPNEKLFF.

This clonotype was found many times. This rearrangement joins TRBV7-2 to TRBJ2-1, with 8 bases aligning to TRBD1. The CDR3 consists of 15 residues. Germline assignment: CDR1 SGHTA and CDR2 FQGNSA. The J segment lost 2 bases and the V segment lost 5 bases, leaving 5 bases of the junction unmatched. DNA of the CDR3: TGTGCCAGCAGCGGACAGGGTACCACCTACAATGAGCAGTTCTTC. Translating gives CASSGQGTTYNEQFF.

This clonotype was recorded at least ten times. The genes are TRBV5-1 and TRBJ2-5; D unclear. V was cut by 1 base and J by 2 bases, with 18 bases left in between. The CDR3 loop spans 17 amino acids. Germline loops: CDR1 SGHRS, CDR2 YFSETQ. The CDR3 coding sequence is TGCGCCAGCAGCTTGACGTTGGGGTTGGCGGCGCAAGAGACCCAGTACTTC. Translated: CASSLTLGLAAQETQYF.

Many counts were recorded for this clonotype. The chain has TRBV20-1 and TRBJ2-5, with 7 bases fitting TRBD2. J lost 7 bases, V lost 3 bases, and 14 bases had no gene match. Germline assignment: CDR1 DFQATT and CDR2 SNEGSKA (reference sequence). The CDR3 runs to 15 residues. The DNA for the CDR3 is TGCAGTGCTAGTGCGGGACTATCCTCTTGGGGGACCCAGTACTTC. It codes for CSASAGLSSWGTQYF.

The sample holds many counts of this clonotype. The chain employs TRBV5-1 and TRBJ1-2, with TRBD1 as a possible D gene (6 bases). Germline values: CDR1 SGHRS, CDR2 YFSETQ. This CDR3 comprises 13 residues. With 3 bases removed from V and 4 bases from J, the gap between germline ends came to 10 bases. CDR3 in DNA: TGCGCCAGCAGCTCGCGAGGGGGCTATGGCTACACCTTC. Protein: CASSSRGGYGYTF.

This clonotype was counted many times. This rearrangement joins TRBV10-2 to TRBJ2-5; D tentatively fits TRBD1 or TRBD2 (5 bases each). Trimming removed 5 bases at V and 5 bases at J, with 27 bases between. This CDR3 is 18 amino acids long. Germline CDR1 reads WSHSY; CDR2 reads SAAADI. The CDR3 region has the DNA TGCGCCAGCAGTAAGGCGAACGTTCGGGGCCCGGGTTTGGAGACCCAGTACTTC. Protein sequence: CASSKANVRGPGLETQYF.

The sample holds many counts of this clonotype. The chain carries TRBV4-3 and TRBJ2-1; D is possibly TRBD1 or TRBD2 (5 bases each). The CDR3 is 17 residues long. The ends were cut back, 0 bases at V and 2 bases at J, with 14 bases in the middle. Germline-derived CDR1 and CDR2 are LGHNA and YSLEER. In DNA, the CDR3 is TGCGCCAGCAGCCAAGATCGGGCAGGGAGTACCTACAATGAGCAGTTCTTC. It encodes CASSQDRAGSTYNEQFF.

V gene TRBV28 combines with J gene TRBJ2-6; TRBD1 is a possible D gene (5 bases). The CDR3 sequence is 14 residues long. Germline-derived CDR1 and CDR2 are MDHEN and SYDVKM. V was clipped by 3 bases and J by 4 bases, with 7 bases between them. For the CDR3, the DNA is TGTGCCAGCAGTTTCAGGGCCGGGGCCAACGTCCTGACTTTC. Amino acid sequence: CASSFRAGANVLTF. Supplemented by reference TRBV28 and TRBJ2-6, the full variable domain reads DVKVTQSSRYLVKRTGEKVFLECVQDMDHENMFWYRQDPGLGLRLIYFSYDVKMKEKGDIPEGYSVSREKKERFSLILESASTNQTSMYLCASSFRAGANVLTFGAGSRLTVL.

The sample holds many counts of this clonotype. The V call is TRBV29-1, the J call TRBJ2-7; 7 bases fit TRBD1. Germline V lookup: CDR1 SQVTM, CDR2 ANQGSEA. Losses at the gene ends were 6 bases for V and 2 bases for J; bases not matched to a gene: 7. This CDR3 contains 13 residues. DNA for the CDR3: TGCAGCGTGAAGGGGGCCCCAACCTACGAGCAGTACTTC. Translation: CSVKGAPTYEQYF.

The CDR3 sequence is CASSYGRLREQYF. Written as DNA, the CDR3 is TGTGCCAGCAGTTACGGCCGTCTTAGGGAGCAGTACTTC. The genes are TRBV6-5 and TRBJ2-7; D remains ambiguous. The germline V gene has CDR1 MNHEY and CDR2 SVGAGI. With 2 bases removed from V and 7 bases from J, the gap between germline ends came to 12 bases. This CDR3 is 13 amino acids long.

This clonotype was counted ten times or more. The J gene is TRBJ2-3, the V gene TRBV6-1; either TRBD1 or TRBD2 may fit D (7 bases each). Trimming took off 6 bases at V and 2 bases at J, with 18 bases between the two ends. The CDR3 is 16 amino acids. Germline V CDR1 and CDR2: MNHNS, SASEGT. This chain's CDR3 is CASSVQGGTHTDTQYF. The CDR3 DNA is TGTGCCAGCAGCGTCCAGGGGGGGACACACACAGATACGCAGTATTTT.